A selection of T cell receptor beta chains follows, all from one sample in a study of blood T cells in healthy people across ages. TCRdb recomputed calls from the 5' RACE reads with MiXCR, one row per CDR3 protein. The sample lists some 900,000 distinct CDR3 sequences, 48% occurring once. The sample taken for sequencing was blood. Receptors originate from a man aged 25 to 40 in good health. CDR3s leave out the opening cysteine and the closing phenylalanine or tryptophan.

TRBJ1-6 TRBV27 ASSLTPPVSPLH
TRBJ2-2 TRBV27 ASSPTDRGGTGELF
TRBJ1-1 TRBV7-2 ASSLDRVEAF
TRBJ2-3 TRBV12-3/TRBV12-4 ASSLVLAGGFGTDTQY
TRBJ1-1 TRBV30 AWLIMGNTEAF
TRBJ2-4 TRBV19 ASSIGALAKNIQY
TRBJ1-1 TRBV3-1 ASSQDRGVITEAF
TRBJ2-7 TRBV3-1 ASSQEPSSYEQY
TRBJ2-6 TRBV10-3 AISESTGTGANVLT
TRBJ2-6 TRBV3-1 ASSQARGAGANVLT
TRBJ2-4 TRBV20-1 SASQSLNIQY
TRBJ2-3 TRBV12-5 ASGLGNTDTQY